The subject of this entry is one T cell receptor (beta chain). This record belongs to a study of technical replicates of blood from a few donors. Assay used: immunoSEQ multiplex PCR; TCRdb lists only in-frame clones, some missing. Counted here are roughly 76,000 clones, around 94% occurring once; the ten biggest clones make up 0.26%. CDR1 and CDR2 (germline): MGHRA, YSYEKL. This CDR3 is 14 amino acids long. Trimming stripped 1 base from V and 5 bases from J, with 11 bases between. The chain employs TRBV4-1 and TRBJ2-5; TRBD2 is a possible D gene (5 bases). Sequencing used T cells isolated from PBMCs. The origin of this receptor is a human donor in good health. The CDR3, as DNA: TGCGCCAGCAGCCAAGTGCCCCGAGGGGAGACCCAGTACTTC. This gives the protein CASSQVPRGETQYF.